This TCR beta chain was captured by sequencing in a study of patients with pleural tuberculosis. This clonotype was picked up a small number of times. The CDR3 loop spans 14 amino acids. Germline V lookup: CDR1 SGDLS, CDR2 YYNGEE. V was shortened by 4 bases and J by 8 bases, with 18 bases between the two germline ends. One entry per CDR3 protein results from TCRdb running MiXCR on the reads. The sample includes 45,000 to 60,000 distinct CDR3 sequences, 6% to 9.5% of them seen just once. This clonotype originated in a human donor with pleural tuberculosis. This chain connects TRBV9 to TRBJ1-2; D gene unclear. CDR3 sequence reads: CASSPRTEGYGYTF. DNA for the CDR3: TGTGCCAGCAGCCCCCGGACGGAGGGATACGGCTACACCTTC.